This entry lists 29 T cell receptor beta chains sequenced from one sample in a study of cytomegalovirus exposure and HLA in healthy donors. The study ran its PCR with 60 Vbeta and 13 Jbeta primers. Repertoires were generated with immunoSEQ multiplex PCR, while TCRdb's copy carries only in-frame clones and drops some. Of about 82,000 clones in the sample, 74% were seen once. Sequencing was done on a sample of PBMCs. These TCRs come from a man aged 35-49 years in good health and CMV-seropositive.

The chain joins TRBV7-2 to TRBJ2-2; D remains ambiguous. This CDR3 comprises 14 residues. Germline CDR1 and CDR2: SGHTA and FQGNSA. V dropped 5 bases and J dropped 1 base, with 8 bases sitting between them. CDR3 DNA: TGTGCCAGCAGCCTGGCTCAGAACACCGGGGAGCTGTTTTTT. Protein sequence: CASSLAQNTGELFF.

The rearrangement joins TRBV10-1 to TRBJ2-3; TRBD1 is a possible D gene (5 bases). The germline CDR1 and CDR2 sequences are WNHNN and SYGVQD (reference sequence). CDR3 length: 15 amino acids. V was trimmed by 3 bases and J by 2 bases, leaving 12 bases between them. DNA for the CDR3: TGCGCCAGCAGTGATAGGGGCTCCTTCACAGATACGCAGTATTTT. Translating it yields CASSDRGSFTDTQYF.

The chain joins TRBV29-1 to TRBJ1-2; 8 bases are a match to TRBD1. Germline lookup yields CDR1 SQVTM and CDR2 ANQGSEA. Losses at the gene ends were 3 bases for V and 2 bases for J; bases not matched to a gene: 8. The length of the CDR3 is 15 residues. CDR3: CSVDGDRSINYGYTF. CDR3 DNA sequence: TGCAGCGTTGACGGGGACAGGTCAATCAACTATGGCTACACCTTC.

J is TRBJ1-2 and V is TRBV6-6, with D uncertain. CDR1 and CDR2 (germline): MNHNY, SVGAGI (reference sequence). There are 12 residues in the CDR3. The V and J ends lost 8 bases and 4 bases respectively, with 11 bases between them. CDR3 bases: TGTGCCAGCTTTTTGCGAGCCTATGGCTACACCTTC. Translating it yields CASFLRAYGYTF.

The V and J genes are TRBV6-5 and TRBJ2-3; 7 positions match TRBD2. V was pared by 4 bases and J by 5 bases, with 12 bases of the junction left unmatched. The CDR3 contains 16 residues. Germline values: CDR1 MNHEY, CDR2 SVGAGI. CDR3 residues: CASSFVLGAGQDTQYF. The CDR3 nucleotides are TGTGCCAGCAGTTTTGTGCTGGGAGCGGGGCAAGATACGCAGTATTTT.

The chain uses TRBV2 and TRBJ1-5, with a possible D match to TRBD1 (6 bases). The CDR3 is 15 amino acids. Germline CDR1 and CDR2: SNHLY and FYNNEI. V shed 6 bases and J shed 7 bases, with 19 bases lying between them. CDR3 amino acids: CASRGQQGESQPQHF. Here the CDR3 DNA reads TGTGCCAGCAGGGGGCAACAGGGAGAGAGCCAGCCCCAGCATTTT. The full variable domain, its missing parts supplied by reference TRBV2 and TRBJ1-5, is EPEVTQTPSHQVTQMGQEVILRCVPISNHLYFYWYRQILGQKVEFLVSFYNNEISEKSEIFDDQFSVERPDGSNFTLKIRSTKLEDSAMYFCASRGQQGESQPQHFGDGTRLSIL.

The chain recombines TRBV7-2 with TRBJ2-1, with D maybe TRBD1 (5 bases). The V and J ends lost 6 bases and 9 bases respectively, with 9 bases between them. The CDR3 has 11 residues. Germline values: CDR1 SGHTA, CDR2 FQGNSA. The CDR3 protein is CASRGPGEQFF. CDR3 nucleotide sequence: TGTGCCAGCAGGGGGCCGGGTGAGCAGTTCTTC.

The V and J genes are TRBV7-2 and TRBJ2-1, with 14 bases identical to TRBD2. This CDR3 spans 17 amino acids. V was clipped by 3 bases and J by 3 bases; unmatched bases: 4. The V gene's germline CDR1 is SGHTA and CDR2 FQGNSA. CDR3 sequence (DNA): TGTGCCAGCAGCTTCGGGACTAGCGGGGGCATCTACAATGAGCAGTTCTTC. Translation: CASSFGTSGGIYNEQFF.

V is TRBV5-6 and J is TRBJ1-6, with D possibly TRBD1 on 5 matching bases. Germline V gene data show CDR1 as SGHDT and CDR2 as YYEEEE. The V end lost 4 bases, the J end lost 2 bases, and 16 bases lay between the germline ends. The CDR3 totals 17 residues. As DNA, the CDR3 is TGTGCCAGCAGCAATCATGACCAGGGCGCCTATAATTCACCCCTCCACTTT. It codes for CASSNHDQGAYNSPLHF.

The V gene is TRBV29-1, the J gene TRBJ2-1, with 12 bases fitting TRBD2. Germline CDR1 SQVTM, CDR2 ANQGSEA. The CDR3 consists of 14 residues. The V and J ends lost 5 bases and 1 base, in that order; junction bases with no gene match: 0. CDR3 residues: CSVTSGGSYNEQFF. CDR3 DNA sequence: TGCAGCGTTACTAGCGGGGGGTCCTACAATGAGCAGTTCTTC.

V usage is TRBV6-5 and J usage is TRBJ2-7; no clear D gene. V dropped 2 bases and J dropped 3 bases, with 8 bases sitting between them. In germline, CDR1 is MNHEY, CDR2 SVGAGI. The CDR3 runs 13 residues. Here the CDR3 DNA reads TGTGCCAGCAGTTACCGACACCGCTACGAGCAGTACTTC. Translating gives CASSYRHRYEQYF.

This clone was recorded a few times. The V and J genes are TRBV5-1 and TRBJ1-2, with D unresolved. The CDR3 runs to 15 residues. Trimming stripped 0 bases from V and 0 bases from J, with 9 bases between. Germline V gene lookup returns CDR1 SGHRS and CDR2 YFSETQ. In nucleotides, the CDR3 is TGCGCCAGCAGCTTGGACAGCCCATCTAACTATGGCTACACCTTC. Amino acids: CASSLDSPSNYGYTF.

This clone was recorded only once. The J gene is TRBJ2-7, the V gene TRBV7-2, with 9 bases aligning to TRBD2. CDR3 length: 14 residues. Per the germline V gene, CDR1 is SGHTA and CDR2 is FQGNSA. Trimming cost V 3 bases and J 0 bases; bases outside gene matches: 0. For the CDR3, the DNA is TGTGCCAGCAGCTTTAGCGGGGGCTCCTACGAGCAGTACTTC. Translating gives CASSFSGGSYEQYF.

The chain has TRBV23-1 and TRBJ1-5; D remains unclear. TRBV23-1 is annotated as an ORF whose role is uncertain. The CDR3 totals 17 residues. V was cut by 6 bases and J by 4 bases, with 22 bases left in between. The CDR3 loop reads CASSPTRRISRNQPQHF. CDR3 nucleotide sequence: TGCGCCAGCAGCCCCACCCGGAGGATAAGTCGGAATCAGCCCCAGCATTTT.

The CDR3 reads CATSRSRDYGYTF. The CDR3 DNA reads TGTGCCACCAGCCGCTCGAGGGACTATGGCTACACCTTC. The genes are TRBV15 and TRBJ1-2; D ambiguous. The CDR3 runs to 13 residues. V was shortened by 5 bases and J by 3 bases, with 10 bases between the two germline ends. The germline V gene encodes CDR1 LNHNV and CDR2 YYDKDF (reference sequence).

A single count supports this clone. The rearrangement links TRBV11-2 to TRBJ1-5; D perhaps matches TRBD1 (6 bases). The germline V and J ends were trimmed by 5 bases and 0 bases, with 20 bases remaining between them. The CDR3 has 18 residues. Germline CDR1 reads SGHAT; CDR2 reads FQNNGV. CDR3 coding DNA: TGTGCCAGCAGCCCCGGGACAAACAACCGCCTTAGCAATCAGCCCCAGCATTTT. As protein: CASSPGTNNRLSNQPQHF.

The chain is built from TRBV2 and TRBJ1-6; the D gene is possibly TRBD1 (6 bases). This CDR3 comprises 14 residues. CDR1 SNHLY and CDR2 FYNNEI come from the germline V gene. V shed 7 bases and J shed 7 bases, with 14 bases lying between them. In DNA form, the CDR3 reads TGTGCCAGCAAGGTGGGGCAGGGGAATTCACCCCTCCACTTT. Amino acid sequence: CASKVGQGNSPLHF. Full variable domain (missing parts from reference TRBV2 and TRBJ1-6): EPEVTQTPSHQVTQMGQEVILRCVPISNHLYFYWYRQILGQKVEFLVSFYNNEISEKSEIFDDQFSVERPDGSNFTLKIRSTKLEDSAMYFCASKVGQGNSPLHFGNGTRLTVT.

This clone occurred once. Compared with germline, one end of the junction differs, possibly owing to a read error. The chain joins TRBV10-3 to TRBJ2-3, with TRBD2 matching 9 bases. Germline CDR1 ENHRY, CDR2 SYGVKD. This CDR3 is built from 15 residues. The CDR3: CAISVGGRETATQYF. DNA of the CDR3: TGTGCCATCAGTGTAGGCGGGAGGGAAACAGCTACGCAGTATTTT.

This sequence joins TRBV6-5 and TRBJ2-3; 8 bases match TRBD1. The CDR3 runs to 14 residues. CDR1 MNHEY and CDR2 SVGAGI come from the germline V gene. The V segment lost 6 bases and the J segment 3 bases; nucleotides outside the gene matches: 5. The CDR3 DNA sequence: TGTGCCAGCAGGACACGACAGGGGACAGATACGCAGTATTTT. It specifies CASRTRQGTDTQYF.

This clone was detected only once. The chain carries TRBV28 and TRBJ1-1, with D hard to call. Per germline, CDR1 MDHEN and CDR2 SYDVKM. Trimming removed 8 bases at V and 1 base at J, with 14 bases between. The CDR3 is made up of 14 amino acids. CDR3 region: CASRSLKQNTEAFF. CDR3 nucleotides: TGTGCCAGCCGTAGTTTAAAGCAGAACACTGAAGCTTTCTTT.

V and J are TRBV7-7 and TRBJ2-7; TRBD1 matches at 11 bases. V lost 4 bases and J lost 6; bases outside the gene matches: 2. The germline V gene has CDR1 SSHAT and CDR2 FNYEAQ (reference sequence). This CDR3 comprises 13 residues. CDR3 nucleotides: TGTGCCAGCAGCTCGGACAGGGGGCGCGAGCAGTACTTC. Translated: CASSSDRGREQYF. The whole variable domain, filled in from reference TRBV7-7 and TRBJ2-7, reads GAGVSQSPRYKVTKRGQDVTLRCDPISSHATLYWYQQALGQGPEFLTYFNYEAQPDKSGLPSDRFSAERPEGSISTLTIQRTEQRDSAMYRCASSSDRGREQYFGPGTRLTVT.

The rearrangement joins TRBV2 to TRBJ2-4, with TRBD2 matching 10 bases. Germline CDR1 is SNHLY and CDR2 is FYNNEI. There are 16 residues in the CDR3. The V segment lost 6 bases and the J segment 10 bases; nucleotides outside the gene matches: 15. Here the CDR3 reads CASSSSGGRGGGIQYF. CDR3 sequence (DNA): TGTGCCAGCAGCTCTAGCGGGGGCCGGGGAGGGGGTATTCAGTACTTC.

The gene calls are TRBV10-3 and TRBJ2-1, with a tentative D call TRBD1 (6 bases). Germline assignment: CDR1 ENHRY and CDR2 SYGVKD. This CDR3 comprises 15 residues. V was pared by 4 bases and J by 5 bases, with 15 bases between. The CDR3 sequence: CAISVTGFSNNEQFF. DNA for the CDR3: TGTGCCATCAGTGTGACAGGATTTTCTAACAATGAGCAGTTCTTC.

The chain couples TRBV6-4 to TRBJ2-1, with 12 bases lining up with TRBD2. The CDR3 length is 15 residues. Germline assignment: CDR1 MRHNA and CDR2 SNTAGT. V gave up 0 bases and J gave up 6 bases; unmatched junction bases: 0. Written as DNA, the CDR3 is TGTGCCAGCAGTGACTCGACTAGCGGGAGCAATGAGCAGTTCTTC. Translating gives CASSDSTSGSNEQFF.

The gene calls are TRBV30 and TRBJ1-5; D gene ambiguous. This CDR3 is built from 14 residues. Germline V gene lookup returns CDR1 GTSNPN and CDR2 SVGIG (reference sequence). V was shortened by 3 bases and J by 3 bases, with 12 bases between the two germline ends. This CDR3 reads CAWSGGGYNQPQHF. The CDR3 DNA is TGTGCCTGGAGCGGTGGAGGGTACAATCAGCCCCAGCATTTT. Together with reference TRBV30 and TRBJ1-5, the CDR3 gives the full variable domain: SQTIHQWPATLVQPVGSPLSLECTVEGTSNPNLYWYRQAAGRGLQLLFYSVGIGQISSEVPQNLSASRPQDRQFILSSKKLLLSDSGFYLCAWSGGGYNQPQHFGDGTRLSIL.

By share, this clone counts as medium-sized. The rearrangement joins TRBV7-9 to TRBJ2-7, with TRBD1 matching over 9 bases. With V trimmed by 5 bases and J by 0 bases, 8 bases remained unmatched. The CDR3 is 16 amino acids. Looked up from germline, CDR1 is SEHNR and CDR2 is FQNEAQ (reference sequence). As DNA, the CDR3 is TGTGCCAGCAGCCCTCCTGGGGGACAGGGCTCCTACGAGCAGTACTTC. Protein: CASSPPGGQGSYEQYF.

J is TRBJ1-6 and V is TRBV5-1, with TRBD1 identical over 8 bases. V shed 5 bases and J 0 bases; nucleotides not matched to a gene: 7. CDR3 length: 17 residues. CDR1 and CDR2 from the germline V gene are SGHRS and YFSETQ. The CDR3 protein is CASSRQGQSSYNSPLHF. The CDR3 DNA follows: TGCGCCAGCAGTCGACAGGGGCAGAGCTCCTATAATTCACCCCTCCACTTT.

The chain uses TRBV2 and TRBJ1-4; D is undetermined. Germline V lookup: CDR1 SNHLY, CDR2 FYNNEI. With 6 bases removed from V and 0 bases from J, the gap between germline ends came to 11 bases. The CDR3 totals 15 residues. This chain's CDR3 is CASRPSSATNEKLFF. In nucleotides, the CDR3 is TGTGCCAGCAGACCTAGCAGTGCAACTAATGAAAAACTGTTTTTT. The full variable domain, rest sourced from reference TRBV2 and TRBJ1-4, is EPEVTQTPSHQVTQMGQEVILRCVPISNHLYFYWYRQILGQKVEFLVSFYNNEISEKSEIFDDQFSVERPDGSNFTLKIRSTKLEDSAMYFCASRPSSATNEKLFFGSGTQLSVL.

This chain links TRBV4-3 with TRBJ1-1; possibly TRBD1 for D (5 bases). CDR3 size: 13 residues. Germline V gives CDR1 LGHNA, CDR2 YSLEER. Trimming took off 4 bases at V and 1 base at J, with 7 bases between the two ends. The CDR3 nucleotides read TGCGCCAGCAGCCCGACAGAGAACACTGAAGCTTTCTTT. The encoded protein is CASSPTENTEAFF.